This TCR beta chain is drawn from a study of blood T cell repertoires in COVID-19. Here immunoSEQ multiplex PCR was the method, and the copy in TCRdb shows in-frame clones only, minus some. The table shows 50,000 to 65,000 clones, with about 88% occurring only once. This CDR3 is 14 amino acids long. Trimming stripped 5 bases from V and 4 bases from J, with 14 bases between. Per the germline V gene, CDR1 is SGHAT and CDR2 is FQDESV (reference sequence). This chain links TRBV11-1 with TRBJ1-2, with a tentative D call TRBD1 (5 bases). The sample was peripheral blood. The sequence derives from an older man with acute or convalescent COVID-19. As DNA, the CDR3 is TGTGCCAGCAGCCCCGCCATGGGGGGCTATGGCTACACCTTC. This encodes CASSPAMGGYGYTF.